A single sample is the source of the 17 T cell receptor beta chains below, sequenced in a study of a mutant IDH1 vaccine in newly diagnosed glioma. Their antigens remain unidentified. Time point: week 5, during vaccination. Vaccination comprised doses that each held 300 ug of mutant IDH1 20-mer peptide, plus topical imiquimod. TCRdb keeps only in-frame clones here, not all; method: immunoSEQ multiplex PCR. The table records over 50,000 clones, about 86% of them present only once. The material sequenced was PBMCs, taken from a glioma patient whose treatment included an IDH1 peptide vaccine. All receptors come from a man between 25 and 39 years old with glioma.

The CDR3 DNA is TGTGCCAGCAGCTTGATCGGACTAGCGGGGGTTGGCTACGAGCAGTACTTC. Encoded protein: CASSLIGLAGVGYEQYF. The chain combines TRBV5-4 with TRBJ2-7; 13 bases line up with TRBD2. Per germline, CDR1 SGHNT and CDR2 YYREEE (reference sequence). V lost 1 base, J lost 3 bases, and 7 bases stayed unmatched. The CDR3 is made up of 17 amino acids. The variable domain in full, with the rest retrieved from reference TRBV5-4 and TRBJ2-7, is ETGVTQSPTHLIKTRGQQVTLRCSSQSGHNTVSWYQQALGQGPQFIFQYYREEENGRGNFPPRFSGLQFPNYSSELNVNALELDDSALYLCASSLIGLAGVGYEQYFGPGTRLTVT.

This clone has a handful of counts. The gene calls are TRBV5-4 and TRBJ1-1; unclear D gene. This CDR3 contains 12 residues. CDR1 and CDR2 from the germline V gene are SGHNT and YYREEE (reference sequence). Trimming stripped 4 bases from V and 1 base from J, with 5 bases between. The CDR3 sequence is CASSQRNTEAFF. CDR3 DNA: TGTGCCAGCAGCCAGAGGAACACTGAAGCTTTCTTT.

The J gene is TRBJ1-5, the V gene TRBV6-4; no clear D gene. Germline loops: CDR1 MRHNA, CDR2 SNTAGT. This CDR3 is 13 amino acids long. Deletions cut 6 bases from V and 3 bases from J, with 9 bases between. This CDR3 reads CASSTENNQPQHF. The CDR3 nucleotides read TGTGCCAGCAGCACCGAGAACAATCAGCCCCAGCATTTT.

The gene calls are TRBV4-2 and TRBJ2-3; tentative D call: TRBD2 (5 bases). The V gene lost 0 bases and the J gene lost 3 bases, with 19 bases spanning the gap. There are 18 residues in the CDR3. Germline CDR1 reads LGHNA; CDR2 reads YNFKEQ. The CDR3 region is CASSQEWRSRGSTDTQYF. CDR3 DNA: TGTGCCAGCAGCCAAGAATGGAGGTCTCGCGGATCGACAGATACGCAGTATTTT.

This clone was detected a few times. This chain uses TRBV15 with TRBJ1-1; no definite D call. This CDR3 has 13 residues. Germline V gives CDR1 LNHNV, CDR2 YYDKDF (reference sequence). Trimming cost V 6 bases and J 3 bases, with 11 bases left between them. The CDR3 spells CATRKPDHTEAFF. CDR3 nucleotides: TGTGCCACCAGAAAGCCGGACCACACTGAAGCTTTCTTT.

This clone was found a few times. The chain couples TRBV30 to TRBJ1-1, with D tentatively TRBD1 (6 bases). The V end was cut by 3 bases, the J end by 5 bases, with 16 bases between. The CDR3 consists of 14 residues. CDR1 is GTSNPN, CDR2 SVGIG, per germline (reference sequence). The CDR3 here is CAWRMGAGSTEAFF. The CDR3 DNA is TGTGCCTGGAGGATGGGGGCAGGGAGTACTGAAGCTTTCTTT.

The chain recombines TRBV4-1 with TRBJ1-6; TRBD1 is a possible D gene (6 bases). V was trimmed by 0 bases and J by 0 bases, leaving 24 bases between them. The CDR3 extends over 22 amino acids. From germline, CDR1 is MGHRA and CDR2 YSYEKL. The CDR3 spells CASSQEYPGHRDLSSYNSPLHF. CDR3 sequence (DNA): TGCGCCAGCAGCCAAGAGTACCCGGGACACCGGGACCTTAGCTCCTATAATTCACCCCTCCACTTT.

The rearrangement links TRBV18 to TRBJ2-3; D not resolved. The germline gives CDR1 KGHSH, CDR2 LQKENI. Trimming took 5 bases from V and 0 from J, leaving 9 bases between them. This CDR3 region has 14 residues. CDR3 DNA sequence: TGTGCCAGCTCAAACACTGCTAGCACAGATACGCAGTATTTT. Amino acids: CASSNTASTDTQYF.

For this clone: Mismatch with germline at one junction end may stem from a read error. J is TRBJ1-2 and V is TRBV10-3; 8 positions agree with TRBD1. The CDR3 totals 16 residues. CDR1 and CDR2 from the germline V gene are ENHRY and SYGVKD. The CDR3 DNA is TGTACCATCAGTGATAAGACAGGGGCGATTGACTATGGCTACACCTTC. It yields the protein CTISDKTGAIDYGYTF.

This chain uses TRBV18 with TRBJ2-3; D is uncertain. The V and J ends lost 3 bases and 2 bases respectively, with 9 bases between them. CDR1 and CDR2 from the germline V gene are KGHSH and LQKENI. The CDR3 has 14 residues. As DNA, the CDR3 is TGTGCCAGCTCACCCCCTAGTCCCACAGATACGCAGTATTTT. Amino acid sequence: CASSPPSPTDTQYF.

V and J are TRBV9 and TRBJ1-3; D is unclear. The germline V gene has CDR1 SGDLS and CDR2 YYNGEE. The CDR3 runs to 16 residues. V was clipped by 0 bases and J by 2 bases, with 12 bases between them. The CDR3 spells CASSVDRKLTGNTIYF. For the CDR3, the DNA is TGTGCCAGCAGCGTAGATCGCAAGCTCACTGGAAACACCATATATTTT. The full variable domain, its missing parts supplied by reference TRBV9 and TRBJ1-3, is DSGVTQTPKHLITATGQRVTLRCSPRSGDLSVYWYQQSLDQGLQFLIQYYNGEERAKGNILERFSAQQFPDLHSELNLSSLELGDSALYFCASSVDRKLTGNTIYFGEGSWLTVV.

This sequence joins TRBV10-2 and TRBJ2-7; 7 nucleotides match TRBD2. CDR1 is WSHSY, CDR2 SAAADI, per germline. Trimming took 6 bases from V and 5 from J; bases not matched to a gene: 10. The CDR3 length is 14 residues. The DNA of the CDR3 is TGCGCCAGCAGCCCCGGGACTACCCGCAACGAGCAGTACTTC. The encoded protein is CASSPGTTRNEQYF.

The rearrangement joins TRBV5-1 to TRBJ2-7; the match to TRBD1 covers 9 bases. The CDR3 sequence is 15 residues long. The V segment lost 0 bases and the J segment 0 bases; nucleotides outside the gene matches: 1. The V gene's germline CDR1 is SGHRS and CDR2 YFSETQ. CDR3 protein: CASSLGTGDSYEQYF. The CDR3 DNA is TGCGCCAGCAGCTTGGGGACAGGGGACTCCTACGAGCAGTACTTC.

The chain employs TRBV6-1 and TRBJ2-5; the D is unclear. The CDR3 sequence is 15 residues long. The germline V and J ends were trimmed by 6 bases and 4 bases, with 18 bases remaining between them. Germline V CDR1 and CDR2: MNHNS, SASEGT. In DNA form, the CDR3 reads TGTGCCAGCAGCCTGGCCTATTCGGTAGGAGAGACCCAGTACTTC. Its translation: CASSLAYSVGETQYF.

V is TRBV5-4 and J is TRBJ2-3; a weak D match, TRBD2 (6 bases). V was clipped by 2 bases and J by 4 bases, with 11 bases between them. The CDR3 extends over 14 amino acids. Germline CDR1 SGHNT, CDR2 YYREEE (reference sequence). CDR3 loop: CASSFLGGPDTQYF. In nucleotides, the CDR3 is TGTGCCAGCAGCTTTCTCGGGGGACCAGATACGCAGTATTTT.

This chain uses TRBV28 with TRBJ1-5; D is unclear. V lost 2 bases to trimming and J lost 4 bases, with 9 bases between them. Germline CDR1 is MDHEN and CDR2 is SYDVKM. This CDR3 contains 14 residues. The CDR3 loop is CASSLPEYNQPQHF. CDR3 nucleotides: TGTGCCAGCAGTTTACCGGAGTATAATCAGCCCCAGCATTTT.

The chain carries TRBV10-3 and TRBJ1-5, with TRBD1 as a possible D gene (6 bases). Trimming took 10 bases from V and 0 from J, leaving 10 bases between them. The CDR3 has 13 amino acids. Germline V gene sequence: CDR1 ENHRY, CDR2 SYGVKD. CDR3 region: CATRDTSNQPQHF. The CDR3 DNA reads TGTGCCACGAGGGACACTAGCAATCAGCCCCAGCATTTT.